This T cell receptor (beta chain) was profiled in a study of cytomegalovirus exposure and HLA in healthy donors. Whole-study results and caveats: Most TCR beta V segments were productive about 90% or about 30% of the time in an earlier analysis.

A multiplex PCR was run with 60 Vbeta primers and 13 Jbeta primers. Method: immunoSEQ multiplex PCR; TCRdb's copy keeps in-frame clones and lacks some. This table has around 150,000 clones, 82% appearing once. In germline, CDR1 is SEHNR, CDR2 FQNEAQ (reference sequence). J was trimmed by 5 bases and V by 3 bases; bases with no gene match: 8. The CDR3 runs to 16 residues. Comment on this clone: Its target is not known.

This receptor was identified in a girl under 18 in good health and CMV-seropositive. The V gene is TRBV7-9, the J gene TRBJ2-1; 9 bases agree with TRBD2. The sequenced material came from PBMCs. CDR3 sequence: CASSLDDSGRHNEQFF. Here the CDR3 DNA reads TGTGCCAGCAGCTTGGATGATAGCGGGAGACACAATGAGCAGTTCTTC.